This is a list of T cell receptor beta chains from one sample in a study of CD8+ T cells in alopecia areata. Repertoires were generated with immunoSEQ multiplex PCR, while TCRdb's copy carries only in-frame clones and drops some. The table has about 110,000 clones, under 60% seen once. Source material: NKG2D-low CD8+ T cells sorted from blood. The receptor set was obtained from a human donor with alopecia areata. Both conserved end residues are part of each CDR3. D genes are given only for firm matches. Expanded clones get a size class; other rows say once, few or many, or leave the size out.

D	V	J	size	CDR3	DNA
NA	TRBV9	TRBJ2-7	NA	CASSPMDSFDEQYF	TGTGCCAGCAGCCCGATGGACTCGTTTGACGAGCAGTACTTC
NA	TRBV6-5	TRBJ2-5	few	CASSYTDTGIQYF	TGTGCCAGCAGTTACACAGACACGGGTATTCAGTACTTC
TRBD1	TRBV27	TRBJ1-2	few	CASSSPRQGRYGYTF	TGTGCCAGCAGTTCCCCGAGACAGGGCCGCTATGGCTACACCTTC
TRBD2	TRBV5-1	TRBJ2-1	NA	CASSLLADEQFF	TGCGCCAGCAGCTTACTAGCGGATGAGCAGTTCTTC
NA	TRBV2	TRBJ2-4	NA	CASSEVTGPRDIQYF	TGTGCCAGCAGTGAAGTGACAGGCCCTCGAGACATTCAGTACTTC
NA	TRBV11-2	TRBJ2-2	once	CASSPGVGELFF	TGTGCCAGCAGCCCCGGGGTCGGGGAGCTGTTTTTT
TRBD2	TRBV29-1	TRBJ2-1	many	CSVDAGLAYNEQFF	TGCAGCGTTGATGCGGGACTAGCGTACAATGAGCAGTTCTTC
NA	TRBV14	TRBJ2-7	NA	CASSQTAAYEQYF	TGTGCCAGCAGCCAAACGGCGGCCTACGAGCAGTACTTC
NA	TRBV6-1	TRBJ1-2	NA	CASSDGGDYGYTF	TGTGCCAGCAGTGACGGTGGAGACTATGGCTACACCTTC
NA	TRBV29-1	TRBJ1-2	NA	CSVEDVEGPNYGYTF	TGCAGCGTTGAAGATGTCGAGGGGCCCAACTATGGCTACACCTTC
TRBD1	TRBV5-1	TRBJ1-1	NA	CASSFRTGLSTEAFF	TGCGCCAGCAGCTTCCGGACAGGCTTGAGCACTGAAGCTTTCTTT
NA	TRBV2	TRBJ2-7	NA	CASQGYEQYF	TGTGCCAGCCAGGGGTACGAGCAGTACTTC
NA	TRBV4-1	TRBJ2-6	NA	CASSQGEGGGANVLTF	TGCGCCAGCAGCCAAGGAGAAGGAGGTGGGGCCAACGTCCTGACTTTC
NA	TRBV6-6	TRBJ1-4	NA	CASSYSTEKLFF	TGTGCCAGCAGTTACTCGACTGAAAAACTGTTTTTT